This TCR beta chain was observed in a study of identical twins. Study-wide results and limits: Insertions were fewer in abundant cord blood beta clonotypes, whereas memory repertoires showed none of this pattern.

The V gene's germline CDR1 is LGHNA and CDR2 YNFKEQ. Between the trimmed V and J ends, which lost 4 bases and 2 bases, there was a span of 9 bases. The CDR3 is 15 residues long. The cDNA had a unique molecular identifier and a template-switch universal primer site. MiXCR, run by TCRdb on the 5' RACE reads, gives a single entry per CDR3 protein. This sample has approximately 210,000 distinct CDR3 sequences; about 15% occur once, and the top ten carry 40%. The sample holds a few counts of this clonotype. Antigen: not known. The same sample was also studied in work on T cells expressing NK-cell markers. From that paper: These clonotypes additionally ranked first within the CD3+CD56-NKG2C+ fraction of a few donors.

Input material: CD8+ T cells sorted from blood. This TCR came from a woman between 18 and 30 years old in good health. The rearrangement joins TRBV4-2 to TRBJ2-6; weak D call: TRBD1 (5 bases). The CDR3 sequence: CASSPAGTGANVLTF. In DNA, the CDR3 is TGTGCCAGCAGCCCAGCAGGGACTGGGGCCAACGTCCTGACTTTC.